The 12 T cell receptor beta chains in this list originate from one sample, sequenced in a study of cytomegalovirus exposure and HLA in healthy donors. PCR was performed using 60 Vbeta and 13 Jbeta primers. TCRdb's table, derived via immunoSEQ multiplex PCR, lists solely in-frame clones and lacks some. The sample records around 120,000 clones, 60% to 85% being singletons. The specimen sequenced was PBMCs. These receptors were collected from a woman aged 40 to 49 in good health and CMV-seronegative.

The rearrangement uses TRBV30 and TRBJ1-1; 9 bases agree with TRBD1. Germline V gene data show CDR1 as GTSNPN and CDR2 as SVGIG (reference sequence). Trimming at V came to 1 base and at J to 2 bases, leaving 5 bases not matched to a gene. CDR3 length equals 15 residues. CDR3 loop: CAWSGVGQGNTEAFF. CDR3 coding DNA: TGTGCCTGGAGTGGGGTGGGACAGGGTAACACTGAAGCTTTCTTT.

The chain employs TRBV19 and TRBJ1-1, with D uncertain. This CDR3 region has 14 residues. The germline CDR1 and CDR2 sequences are LNHDA and SQIVND (reference sequence). V was cut by 9 bases and J by 5 bases, with 19 bases left in between. The CDR3 sequence is CASQDSGYSTEAFF. The DNA of the CDR3 is TGTGCCAGCCAGGATTCCGGCTACTCGACTGAAGCTTTCTTT.

This CDR3 reads CASSLWASEADTQYF. For the CDR3, the DNA is TGTGCCAGCAGCTTATGGGCTAGCGAGGCAGATACGCAGTATTTT. The J gene is TRBJ2-3, the V gene TRBV7-3; D possibly corresponds to TRBD2 (6 bases). The CDR3 runs 15 residues. V was clipped by 2 bases and J by 4 bases, with 13 bases between them. Germline loops: CDR1 SGHTA, CDR2 FQGTGA. Variable domain in full (rest from reference TRBV7-3 and TRBJ2-3): GAGVSQTPSNKVTEKGKYVELRCDPISGHTALYWYRQSLGQGPEFLIYFQGTGAADDSGLPNDRFFAVRPEGSVSTLKIQRTERGDSAVYLCASSLWASEADTQYFGPGTRLTVL.

This chain uses TRBV11-2 with TRBJ1-1; weak D call: TRBD1 (5 bases). The V end lost 3 bases, the J end lost 7 bases, and 12 bases lay between the germline ends. Germline V gene sequence: CDR1 SGHAT, CDR2 FQNNGV. The CDR3 has 13 amino acids. The CDR3 coding sequence is TGTGCCAGCAGCTTTCAGGGTAACGTTGAAGCTTTCTTT. It encodes CASSFQGNVEAFF.

V gene TRBV6-6 combines with J gene TRBJ1-2, with TRBD1 matching over 8 bases. Trimming removed 1 base from V and 6 bases from J; junction bases left unmatched: 7. Germline V gene sequence: CDR1 MNHNY, CDR2 SVGAGI (reference sequence). There are 15 residues in the CDR3. The CDR3 nucleotides are TGTGCCAGCAGTTACTTGGGACAGGCGGCCGATGGCTACACCTTC. Amino acids: CASSYLGQAADGYTF.

The chain recombines TRBV9 with TRBJ2-1; 7 nucleotides line up with TRBD2. Germline CDR1 reads SGDLS; CDR2 reads YYNGEE. The junction had 30 bases not matched to a gene; V was cut back by 4 bases and J by 8 bases. There are 21 residues in the CDR3. As DNA, the CDR3 is TGTGCCAGCAGCTTGGGAGGCTGGGGGGGTAGCGGAGGCGTGGGCAGGTATGAGCAGTTCTTC. Translated, it gives CASSLGGWGGSGGVGRYEQFF.

The genes are TRBV11-2 and TRBJ2-7; 7 nucleotides line up with TRBD2. The ends lost 1 base at V and 3 bases at J; junction bases unmatched: 6. The CDR3 consists of 15 residues. In germline, CDR1 is SGHAT, CDR2 FQNNGV. Written as DNA, the CDR3 is TGTGCCAGCAGCTTAGGGGAGGGTGGCTTCTACGAGCAGTACTTC. Amino acid sequence: CASSLGEGGFYEQYF.

The chain is built from TRBV28 and TRBJ1-5, with D tentatively TRBD1 (5 bases). The V end was cut by 4 bases, the J end by 6 bases, with 10 bases between. The CDR3 spans 13 residues. Germline-derived CDR1 and CDR2 are MDHEN and SYDVKM. CDR3 in DNA: TGTGCCAGCAGTTGGTCGGGGGGTCAGCCCCAGCATTTT. Residues: CASSWSGGQPQHF.

This clone was recorded once. V usage is TRBV4-2 and J usage is TRBJ2-7, with 9 nucleotides matching TRBD2. The germline V gene has CDR1 LGHNA and CDR2 YNFKEQ. CDR3 length: 15 residues. The V and J ends lost 1 base and 2 bases, in that order; junction bases with no gene match: 3. Written as DNA, the CDR3 is TGTGCCAGCAGCCAAGGTAGCGGGGGTCCCTACGAGCAGTACTTC. It translates to CASSQGSGGPYEQYF.

The rearrangement uses TRBV9 and TRBJ1-4; D perhaps matches TRBD1 (5 bases). V gave up 3 bases and J gave up 7 bases, with 10 bases separating them. Germline values: CDR1 SGDLS, CDR2 YYNGEE. The CDR3 has 13 amino acids. CDR3 region: CASSGTLSEKLFF. The CDR3 DNA reads as TGTGCCAGCAGCGGGACATTAAGTGAAAAACTGTTTTTT.

The V gene is TRBV19, the J gene TRBJ1-4; D gene uncertain. Per the germline V gene, CDR1 is LNHDA and CDR2 is SQIVND (reference sequence). The V end was cut by 6 bases, the J end by 8 bases, with 25 bases between. The CDR3 is made up of 17 amino acids. The CDR3 here is CASSPPGPPARWEKLFF. DNA of the CDR3: TGTGCCAGTAGCCCGCCAGGTCCCCCGGCCCGATGGGAAAAACTGTTTTTT.

CDR3 nucleotide sequence: TGTGCCAGCAGCGCTCGGACAGGGATCTCTGGGGCCAACGTCCTGACTTTC. This codes for CASSARTGISGANVLTF. The chain joins TRBV5-4 to TRBJ2-6, with 8 bases matching TRBD1. In germline, CDR1 is SGHNT, CDR2 YYREEE (reference sequence). Trimming cost V 4 bases and J 0 bases; bases outside gene matches: 6. The CDR3 contains 17 residues. The full variable domain, completed using reference TRBV5-4 and TRBJ2-6, is ETGVTQSPTHLIKTRGQQVTLRCSSQSGHNTVSWYQQALGQGPQFIFQYYREEENGRGNFPPRFSGLQFPNYSSELNVNALELDDSALYLCASSARTGISGANVLTFGAGSRLTVL.